The sequence of this TCR beta chain was determined in a study of T cell responses to AZD1222 COVID-19 vaccine. V was shortened by 4 bases and J by 5 bases, with 6 bases between the two germline ends. Germline V lookup: CDR1 SGDLS, CDR2 YYNGEE. This CDR3 has 11 amino acids. Profiling relied on immunoSEQ multiplex PCR, and the TCRdb table lists in-frame clones only, not all of them. The table shows about 200,000 clones, with approximately 93% occurring only once. V gene TRBV9 combines with J gene TRBJ1-1; D gene ambiguous. Sample: peripheral blood, taken 28 days after the second AZD1222 dose. This clonotype was sampled from an adult who received the AZD1222 COVID-19 vaccine. For the CDR3, the DNA is TGTGCCAGCAGCCCGTTGACTGAAGCTTTCTTT. Its translation is CASSPLTEAFF.